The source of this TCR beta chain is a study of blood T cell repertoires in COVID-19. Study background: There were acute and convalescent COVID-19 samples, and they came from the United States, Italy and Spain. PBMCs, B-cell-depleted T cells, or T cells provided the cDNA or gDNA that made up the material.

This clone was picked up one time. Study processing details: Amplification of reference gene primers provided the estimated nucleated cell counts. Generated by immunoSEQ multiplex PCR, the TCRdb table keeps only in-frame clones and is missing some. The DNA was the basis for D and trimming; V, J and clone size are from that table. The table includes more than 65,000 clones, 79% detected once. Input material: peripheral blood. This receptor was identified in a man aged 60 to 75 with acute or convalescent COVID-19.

CDR3 coding DNA: TGTGCCAGCAGCCAAGTAGCGCGGGGAGGTCAAGAGACCCAGTACTTC. Its translation: CASSQVARGGQETQYF. The V call is TRBV3-1 (or the pseudogene TRBV3-2), the J call TRBJ2-5; tentative D call: TRBD2 (6 bases). The CDR3 consists of 16 residues. Germline V gene lookup returns CDR1 LGHDT and CDR2 YNNKEL (reference sequence). V dropped 1 base and J dropped 2 bases, with 14 bases sitting between them.